The 5 T cell receptor beta chains in this list originate from one sample, sequenced in a study of Ad26.COV2.S vaccination and SARS-CoV-2 variants. TCRdb keeps only in-frame clones here, not all; method: immunoSEQ multiplex PCR. The sample carries 380,000 or so clones, approximately 90% recorded once. Treatment of the sample: 15 to 20 received Ad26.COV2.S at low or high dose, single or two shots; five or six received placebo; per-sample allocation not given. Repertoires come from day 63 after the first vaccine or placebo injection. The sequencing here drew on peripheral blood, taken in a trial of Ad26.COV2.S vaccine versus placebo. All receptors derive from a person aged 18-65 years who received the Ad26.COV2.S COVID-19 vaccine or a placebo.

This clone was observed once. One junction end does not reproduce the germline sequence, and a read error may be involved. The chain couples TRBV6-1 to TRBJ2-5, with D possibly TRBD1 on 6 matching bases. There are 15 residues in the CDR3. CDR1 and CDR2 (germline): MNHNS, SASEGT. In DNA, the CDR3 is TGTGCCAGCAGCGAAGACAGGTCTAGGAGAGAGACCCAGTACTTC. Translating it yields CASSEDRSRRETQYF.

This sequence joins TRBV29-1 and TRBJ2-7; maybe TRBD2 (5 bases). CDR1 is SQVTM, CDR2 ANQGSEA, per germline. Trimming left V 6 bases short and J 0 bases short, with 9 bases between. The CDR3 consists of 12 residues. CDR3 bases: TGCAGCGTGAGCGGTACCTCCTACGAGCAGTACTTC. It is translated as CSVSGTSYEQYF.

The J gene is TRBJ1-5, the V gene TRBV19, with 7 positions matching TRBD1. The CDR3 runs to 16 residues. V lost 4 bases and J lost 1; bases outside the gene matches: 7. Germline CDR1 and CDR2: LNHDA and SQIVND (reference sequence). CDR3 loop: CASSTSGTASNQPQHF. CDR3 DNA sequence: TGTGCCAGTAGTACCTCCGGGACAGCAAGCAATCAGCCCCAGCATTTT.

The J gene is TRBJ2-7, the V gene TRBV11-2; the D call may be TRBD1 or TRBD2 (6 bases each). CDR1 is SGHAT and CDR2 is FQNNGV in the germline V gene. The CDR3 runs 15 residues. Between the trimmed V and J ends, which lost 1 base and 7 bases, there was a span of 17 bases. The CDR3 DNA sequence: TGTGCCAGCAGCTTAGGGAGGGGGTATACAGGGGAGCAGTACTTC. It translates to CASSLGRGYTGEQYF.

V and J are TRBV27 and TRBJ1-1; TRBD1 matches at 7 bases. Trimming at V came to 4 bases and at J to 4 bases, leaving 9 bases not matched to a gene. There are 15 residues in the CDR3. Germline V lookup: CDR1 MNHEY, CDR2 SMNVEV (reference sequence). The chain's CDR3 is CASSSRQGGVTEAFF. Here the CDR3 DNA reads TGTGCCAGCAGTTCGAGACAGGGAGGCGTCACTGAAGCTTTCTTT.